Below are 27 T cell receptor beta chains sequenced from a single sample in a study of blood T cell repertoires in COVID-19 (dated by TCRdb to 2020 to 2022). The library was obtained by the immunoSEQ multiplex PCR assay. TCRdb limited this immuneACCESS table to in-frame rearrangements with V and J called. A share of clones is missing; checked studies link under half to unresolved V genes, and the rest is unexplained. Present in this sample are 310,000 or so clones, roughly 90% of which were seen just once. The ten most abundant clones make up approximately 4% of the sample. Sequencing input: peripheral blood. These receptor sequences come from a woman aged 50 to 60 with active or convalescent COVID-19.

The chain employs TRBV7-8 and TRBJ2-1; the D gene is possibly TRBD1 (6 bases). The V end lost 5 bases, the J end lost 3 bases, and 14 bases lay between the germline ends. Germline V lookup: CDR1 SGHVS, CDR2 FQNEAQ. CDR3 length: 15 amino acids. CDR3: CASSGGHGSYNEQFF. The CDR3 region has the DNA TGTGCCAGCAGCGGGGGCCATGGGAGCTACAATGAGCAGTTCTTC.

This clone was seen once. The chain employs TRBV19 and TRBJ2-1; the match to TRBD1 covers 7 bases. Germline V gene sequence: CDR1 LNHDA, CDR2 SQIVND (reference sequence). J lost 1 base, V lost 6 bases, and 3 bases had no gene match. This CDR3 has 14 amino acids. The CDR3 loop is CASRRQGSYNEQFF. CDR3 coding DNA: TGTGCCAGTAGGAGACAGGGTTCCTACAATGAGCAGTTCTTC.

V is TRBV18 and J is TRBJ2-2, with D hard to call. The CDR3 totals 13 residues. With 3 bases removed from V and 8 bases from J, the gap between germline ends came to 10 bases. Germline CDR1 KGHSH, CDR2 LQKENI. The CDR3 nucleotides are TGTGCCAGCTCACCCTCGAGTAATGGGGAGCTGTTTTTT. It specifies CASSPSSNGELFF.

The chain joins TRBV18 to TRBJ1-3; D is possibly TRBD1 (6 bases). Germline V gene sequence: CDR1 KGHSH, CDR2 LQKENI. The CDR3 is made up of 16 amino acids. V lost 6 bases and J 0 bases, leaving 15 bases between the germline ends. The CDR3 DNA is TGTGCCAGCTCCCAACAGGGTCCAGGCTCTGGAAACACCATATATTTT. Amino acid sequence: CASSQQGPGSGNTIYF.

The V gene is TRBV29-1, the J gene TRBJ2-7, with TRBD1 identical over 10 bases. The CDR3 covers 14 residues. Germline V gives CDR1 SQVTM, CDR2 ANQGSEA. V shed 8 bases, J shed 6 bases, and the junction held 13 bases outside the gene matches. The CDR3 DNA is TGCAGCACAAGACAGGGGGCTCCTGGGGGCGAGCAGTACTTC. Its translation: CSTRQGAPGGEQYF.

The genes are TRBV12-3 or TRBV12-4 and TRBJ1-3; D not certain. V lost 6 bases to trimming and J lost 4 bases, with 4 bases between them. The CDR3 runs 11 residues. The CDR3 sequence is CASSQGNTIYF. CDR3 coding DNA: TGTGCCAGCAGCCAAGGAAACACCATATATTTT.

The V and J genes are TRBV6-5 and TRBJ1-6; weak D call: TRBD1 (6 bases). The V end lost 10 bases, the J end lost 4 bases, and 17 bases lay between the germline ends. Germline V gives CDR1 MNHEY, CDR2 SVGAGI. This CDR3 comprises 15 residues. The CDR3 loop reads CATGRGSQYNSPLHF. In DNA form, the CDR3 reads TGTGCCACCGGCAGGGGTAGTCAATATAATTCACCCCTCCACTTT.

The chain joins TRBV19 to TRBJ2-7; D is unclear. Germline CDR1 is LNHDA and CDR2 is SQIVND (reference sequence). The CDR3 is made up of 15 amino acids. Deletions cut 3 bases from V and 2 bases from J, with 14 bases between. This chain's CDR3 is CASSISPGGTYEQYF. The CDR3 nucleotides read TGTGCCAGTAGTATCAGTCCCGGCGGTACCTACGAGCAGTACTTC.

There are a few counts of this clone. V gene TRBV3-1 (or the pseudogene TRBV3-2) combines with J gene TRBJ1-6; TRBD1 agrees at 8 bases. The CDR3 covers 14 residues. In germline, CDR1 is LGHDT, CDR2 YNNKEL (reference sequence). Germline trimming cut 4 bases from V and 9 bases from J; bases unmatched to any gene: 5. The CDR3 DNA reads TGTGCCAGCAGCCGACAGGGGATGGGTTCACCCCTCCACTTT. Translated: CASSRQGMGSPLHF.

This clone was counted once. The chain couples TRBV18 to TRBJ1-1; D is undetermined. The CDR3 totals 16 residues. Germline CDR1 and CDR2: KGHSH and LQKENI. Trimming removed 2 bases at V and 0 bases at J, with 13 bases between. The CDR3 reads CASSPVTTPMNTEAFF. CDR3 nucleotide sequence: TGTGCCAGCTCACCAGTTACTACACCCATGAACACTGAAGCTTTCTTT.

The chain links TRBV15 to TRBJ1-1; 8 bases map to TRBD1. J lost 4 bases, V lost 1 base, and 2 bases had no gene match. Germline V gives CDR1 LNHNV, CDR2 YYDKDF (reference sequence). The CDR3 has 14 amino acids. CDR3 amino acids: CATSRGQGSTEAFF. Written as DNA, the CDR3 is TGTGCCACCAGCAGAGGACAGGGGTCCACTGAAGCTTTCTTT.

This sequence joins TRBV27 and TRBJ1-5, with D tentatively TRBD1 (6 bases). This CDR3 contains 15 residues. Looked up from germline, CDR1 is MNHEY and CDR2 is SMNVEV (reference sequence). Trimming pared 6 bases from V and 3 bases from J, leaving 15 bases between. This chain's CDR3 is CASSSPAGDNQPQHF. The DNA for the CDR3 is TGTGCCAGCAGCTCGCCCGCAGGGGACAATCAGCCCCAGCATTTT.

J is TRBJ1-1 and V is TRBV3-1 (or the pseudogene TRBV3-2); D is uncertain. Germline lookup yields CDR1 LGHDT and CDR2 YNNKEL (reference sequence). V was trimmed by 7 bases and J by 2 bases, leaving 11 bases between them. CDR3 length equals 13 residues. DNA of the CDR3: TGTGCCAGCACTTCCCGAGGAAACACTGAAGCTTTCTTT. Amino acid sequence: CASTSRGNTEAFF.

The J gene is TRBJ1-5, the V gene TRBV19; TRBD1 matches 8 bases. The CDR3 runs 15 residues. CDR1 LNHDA and CDR2 SQIVND come from the germline V gene (reference sequence). The J segment lost 0 bases and the V segment lost 5 bases, leaving 3 bases of the junction unmatched. The CDR3 DNA reads as TGTGCCAGTAGTCCAGGGACAGGTAGCAATCAGCCCCAGCATTTT. This codes for CASSPGTGSNQPQHF.

This chain links TRBV11-2 with TRBJ2-1, with 8 bases aligning to TRBD2. Germline V gene data show CDR1 as SGHAT and CDR2 as FQNNGV. The trim removed 8 bases at V and 3 bases at J, leaving 6 bases unmatched. There are 14 residues in the CDR3. The CDR3 bases are TGTGCCAGCGTTGCACTAGCGGTCTACAATGAGCAGTTCTTC. Its translation is CASVALAVYNEQFF.

CDR3 in amino acids: CATSRDEKLGYGYTF. CDR3 bases: TGTGCCACCAGCAGAGATGAGAAACTAGGCTATGGCTACACCTTC. This chain joins TRBV15 and TRBJ1-2; D remains unclear. Trimming stripped 0 bases from V and 4 bases from J, with 12 bases between. Germline V CDR1 and CDR2: LNHNV, YYDKDF (reference sequence). The CDR3 is 15 residues long.

The chain links TRBV5-4 to TRBJ2-3, with 8 bases lining up with TRBD2. This CDR3 is built from 16 residues. From germline, CDR1 is SGHNT and CDR2 YYREEE (reference sequence). Trimming took 1 base from V and 0 from J; bases not matched to a gene: 4. As DNA, the CDR3 is TGTGCCAGCAGCTTGAGACTAGCGCATAGCACAGATACGCAGTATTTT. Translating it yields CASSLRLAHSTDTQYF.

The chain recombines TRBV10-3 with TRBJ2-5; the D is unclear. This CDR3 spans 14 amino acids. V shed 0 bases and J shed 4 bases, with 9 bases lying between them. Germline V gene sequence: CDR1 ENHRY, CDR2 SYGVKD. The CDR3 loop reads CAISESIRGETQYF. DNA of the CDR3: TGTGCCATCAGTGAGTCAATCAGAGGAGAGACCCAGTACTTC.

The chain has TRBV6-4 and TRBJ1-1, with a possible D match to TRBD1 (5 bases). Germline-derived CDR1 and CDR2 are MRHNA and SNTAGT. The CDR3 extends over 15 amino acids. The V end was cut by 6 bases, the J end by 4 bases, with 18 bases between. The CDR3 DNA reads as TGTGCCAGCAGCGCCCAACCATCAGGGCGCACTGAAGCTTTCTTT. Its protein product is CASSAQPSGRTEAFF.

The CDR3 DNA reads TGTGCCAGCAGCAGGGACAGGGCCGTCACCGGGGAGCTGTTTTTT. Its protein product is CASSRDRAVTGELFF. V gene TRBV5-4 combines with J gene TRBJ2-2; 9 bases are a match to TRBD1. CDR1 and CDR2 (germline): SGHNT, YYREEE (reference sequence). Trimming removed 4 bases from V and 4 bases from J; junction bases left unmatched: 5. The CDR3 extends over 15 amino acids.

The chain has TRBV7-2 and TRBJ1-2; D might be TRBD1 (6 bases). The CDR3 loop spans 13 amino acids. Trimming took 4 bases from V and 4 from J, leaving 10 bases between them. Looked up from germline, CDR1 is SGHTA and CDR2 is FQGNSA. CDR3 coding DNA: TGTGCCAGCAGCTCCACAGGGTTCTATGGCTACACCTTC. This translates into CASSSTGFYGYTF.

This clone was seen a few times. The V call is TRBV4-1, the J call TRBJ1-1, with D unclear. The V gene's germline CDR1 is MGHRA and CDR2 YSYEKL. The length of the CDR3 is 15 residues. Deletions cut 0 bases from V and 1 base from J, with 9 bases between. CDR3 loop: CASSQDGGGNTEAFF. DNA for the CDR3: TGCGCCAGCAGCCAAGATGGCGGCGGGAACACTGAAGCTTTCTTT.

V and J are TRBV28 and TRBJ2-3, with 8 bases that match TRBD1. Trimming cost V 5 bases and J 0 bases; bases outside gene matches: 4. This CDR3 has 15 residues. Looked up from germline, CDR1 is MDHEN and CDR2 is SYDVKM. The CDR3 sequence: CASSTGQASTDTQYF. CDR3 DNA sequence: TGTGCCAGCAGTACGGGACAGGCAAGCACAGATACGCAGTATTTT.

The gene calls are TRBV2 and TRBJ2-5; the D gene is possibly TRBD1 (5 bases). V was clipped by 2 bases and J by 2 bases, with 9 bases between them. Germline assignment: CDR1 SNHLY and CDR2 FYNNEI. CDR3 length equals 14 residues. CDR3 protein: CASSEFQGQETQYF. The CDR3 DNA sequence: TGTGCCAGCAGTGAATTTCAGGGACAAGAGACCCAGTACTTC.

The V and J genes are TRBV7-6 and TRBJ2-5; D is unresolved. Germline V lookup: CDR1 SGHVS, CDR2 FNYEAQ. This CDR3 has 14 amino acids. With 5 bases removed from V and 1 base from J, the gap between germline ends came to 11 bases. For the CDR3, the DNA is TGTGCCAGCAGCCCTTCTGCGGTCCAAGAGACCCAGTACTTC. Amino acids: CASSPSAVQETQYF.

The chain is built from TRBV6-1 and TRBJ1-2; D perhaps matches TRBD1 (6 bases). V was trimmed by 2 bases and J by 7 bases, leaving 17 bases between them. Per the germline V gene, CDR1 is MNHNS and CDR2 is SASEGT. This CDR3 region has 15 residues. As DNA, the CDR3 is TGTGCCAGCAGTGAAACAGGGCAACTCTTCTCTGGCTACACCTTC. Its translation: CASSETGQLFSGYTF.

The chain links TRBV11-2 to TRBJ1-4; D uncertain. V was cut by 3 bases and J by 0 bases, with 11 bases left in between. CDR1 is SGHAT and CDR2 is FQNNGV in the germline V gene. The CDR3 consists of 16 residues. The CDR3 DNA sequence: TGTGCCAGCAGCTTGACGGGAGGCCCAACTAATGAAAAACTGTTTTTT. It encodes CASSLTGGPTNEKLFF.